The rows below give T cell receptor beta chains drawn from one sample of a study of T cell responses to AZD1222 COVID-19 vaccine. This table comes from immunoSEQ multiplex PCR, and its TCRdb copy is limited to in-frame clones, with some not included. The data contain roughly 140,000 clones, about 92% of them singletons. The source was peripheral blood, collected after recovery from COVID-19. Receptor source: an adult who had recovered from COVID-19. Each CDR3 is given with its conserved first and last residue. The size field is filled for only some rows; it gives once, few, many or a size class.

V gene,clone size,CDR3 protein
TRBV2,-,CASGGGTDYGYTF
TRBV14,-,CASSQTTYEQYF
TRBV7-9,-,CASSLGDRGSSPLHF
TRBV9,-,CASNGAAAVDEQFF
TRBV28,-,CASTSLNTGELFF
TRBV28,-,CASSKWTGGRAYEQYF
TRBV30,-,CAWAQGRAAKNIQYF
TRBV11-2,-,CASSLEDRRFLRTEAFF
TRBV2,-,CASSVRTGYEKLFF
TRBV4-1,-,CASSLSTYNEQFF
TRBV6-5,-,CASSRTGLETQYF
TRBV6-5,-,CASSGGRSTDTQYF
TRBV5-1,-,CASSLDGGTGGPSSTDTQYF
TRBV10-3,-,CAISIYAGGEDNEQFF
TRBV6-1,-,CASSERSAPNQPQHF
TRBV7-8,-,CASSLIGSSYNSPLHF
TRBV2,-,CARGARSEKLFF
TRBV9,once,CASSVDSATQYF
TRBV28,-,CASSLPVPPGYTF
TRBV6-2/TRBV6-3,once,CASSFGGSALHF
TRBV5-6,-,CASSLAGGFYGYTF
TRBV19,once,CASQRGLMNTEAFF
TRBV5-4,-,CASSLGHTPDGAFF
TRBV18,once,CASSPGQGTDGYTF
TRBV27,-,CASSFWPNYDNQPQHF
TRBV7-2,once,CASSLWAGGEKLFF
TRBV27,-,CASWDGWYEQYF
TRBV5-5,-,CASSLGGTGRYGYTF
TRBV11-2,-,CASSIHGTETQYF
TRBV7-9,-,CASSLDWEGGEAFF
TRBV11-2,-,CASSRLSRYRVGNIQYF
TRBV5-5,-,CASSFVGGGVRTYEQYF
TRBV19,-,CASKIVGVNSPLHF
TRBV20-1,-,CSVPPGHGYTF
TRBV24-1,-,CATSDPLAGGAHEQYF
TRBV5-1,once,CASSLEGSSYNEQFF
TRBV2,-,CASSERASRADRLEFF
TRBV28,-,CASSQGLVSYNEQFF
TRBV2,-,CASRQGATNEKLFF
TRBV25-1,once,CANPNTEAFF
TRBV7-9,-,CASSNSDRGQYF
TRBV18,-,CASSGIWRRGTGELFF
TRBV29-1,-,CSVEEMKNTEAFF
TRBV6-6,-,CASSPGTSGSGPYEQYF
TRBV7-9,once,CASSPTGQGTYEQYF
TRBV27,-,CASTLFIGGGLGEAFF
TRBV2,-,CASSEGDRGRVAPLHF
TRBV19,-,CASSLRERGNTIYF
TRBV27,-,CASSYNEQFF
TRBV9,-,CASSVEGTPSYNEQFF
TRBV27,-,CASSFNGGGYEQYF
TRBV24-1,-,CATSDSSGRALDTQYF
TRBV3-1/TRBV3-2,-,CASSQEINEQFF
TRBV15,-,CATSRPLKRETEDTQYF